This TCR beta chain was captured by sequencing in a study of OX40 agonist ivuxolimab in advanced cancers. Study outcomes and limitations: The 0.1-3.0 mg/kg partial responders had among the lowest clonal expansion. Both CD4+ and CD8+ T cell populations in blood had undergone clonal expansion by week 6 at 0.1 to 3.0 mg/kg. The average count of expanded clones was higher among CD8+ T cells than among CD4+.

Germline CDR1 reads MNHNY; CDR2 reads SVGAGI (reference sequence). The CDR3 runs 15 residues. Trimming removed 8 bases at V and 8 bases at J, with 24 bases between. For this clone: Its cognate antigen is unknown.

Clones were sequenced by immunoSEQ multiplex PCR, and TCRdb holds only the in-frame ones, with some missing. The sample lists 80,000 to 100,000 clones; about 83% were seen once. Sampling times: baseline, cycle 4 day 1, cycle 7 day 1. The material was CD4+ or CD8+ T cells sorted from blood, obtained in a trial of the OX40 agonist ivuxolimab. J is TRBJ1-2 and V is TRBV6-6; D is ambiguous. This clonotype was sampled from an adult with an advanced solid tumor such as melanoma, head and neck, liver or kidney cancer. The DNA of the CDR3 is TGTGCCAGCCTCTCGGGGAGGCGGGTCTATGGGGGCTACACCTTC. It is translated as CASLSGRRVYGGYTF.